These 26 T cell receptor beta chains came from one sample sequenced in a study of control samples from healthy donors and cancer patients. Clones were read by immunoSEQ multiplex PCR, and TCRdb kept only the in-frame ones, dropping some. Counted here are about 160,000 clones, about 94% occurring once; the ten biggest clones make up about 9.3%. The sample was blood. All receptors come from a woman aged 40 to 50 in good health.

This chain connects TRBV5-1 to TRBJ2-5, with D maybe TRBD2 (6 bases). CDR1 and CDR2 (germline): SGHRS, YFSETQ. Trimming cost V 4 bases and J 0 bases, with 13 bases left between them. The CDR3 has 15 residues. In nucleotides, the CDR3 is TGCGCCAGCAGCCCGGGGGATGAGTACCAAGAGACCCAGTACTTC. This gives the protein CASSPGDEYQETQYF.

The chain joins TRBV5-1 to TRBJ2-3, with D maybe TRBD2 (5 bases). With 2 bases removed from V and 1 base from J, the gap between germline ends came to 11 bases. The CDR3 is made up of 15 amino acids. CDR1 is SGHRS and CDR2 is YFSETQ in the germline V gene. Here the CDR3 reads CASSFLEVGTDTQYF. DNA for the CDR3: TGCGCCAGCAGCTTTTTGGAGGTCGGCACAGATACGCAGTATTTT.

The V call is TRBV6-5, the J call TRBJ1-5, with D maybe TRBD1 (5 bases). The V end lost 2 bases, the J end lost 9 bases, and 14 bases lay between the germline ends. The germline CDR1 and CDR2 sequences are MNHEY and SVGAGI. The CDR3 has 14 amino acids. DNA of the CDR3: TGTGCCAGCAGTTACAGGGGCTACTCAGGGCCCCAGCATTTT. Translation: CASSYRGYSGPQHF.

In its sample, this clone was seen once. CDR3 region: CATSAVRVGRAPQETQYF. The CDR3 DNA reads TGTGCCACCAGTGCGGTCAGGGTCGGGAGGGCCCCGCAGGAGACCCAGTACTTC. V usage is TRBV24-1 and J usage is TRBJ2-5, with TRBD2 identical over 8 bases. Germline CDR1 KGHDR, CDR2 SFDVKD. The junction had 18 bases not matched to a gene; V was cut back by 5 bases and J by 5 bases. The CDR3 extends over 18 amino acids.

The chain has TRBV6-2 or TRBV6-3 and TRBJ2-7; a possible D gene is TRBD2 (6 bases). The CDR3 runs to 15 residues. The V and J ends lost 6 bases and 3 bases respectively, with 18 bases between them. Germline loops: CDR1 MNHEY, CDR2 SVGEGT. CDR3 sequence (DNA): TGTGCCAGCAGCCCAGCCGGGACTGGGGTCTACGAGCAGTACTTC. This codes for CASSPAGTGVYEQYF.

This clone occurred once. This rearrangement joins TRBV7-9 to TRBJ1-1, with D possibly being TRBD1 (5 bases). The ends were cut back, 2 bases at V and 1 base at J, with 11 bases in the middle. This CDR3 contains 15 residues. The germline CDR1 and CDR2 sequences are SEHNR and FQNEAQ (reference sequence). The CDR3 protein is CASSLLRGQNTEAFF. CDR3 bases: TGTGCCAGCAGCTTACTCAGAGGACAGAACACTGAAGCTTTCTTT.

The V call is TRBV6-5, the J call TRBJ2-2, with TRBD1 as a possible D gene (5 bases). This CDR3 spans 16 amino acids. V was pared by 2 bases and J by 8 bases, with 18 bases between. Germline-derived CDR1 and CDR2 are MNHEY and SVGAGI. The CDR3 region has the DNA TGTGCCAGCAGTTACATCCGGGCAGGGCCAAGGGGGGAGCTGTTTTTT. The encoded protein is CASSYIRAGPRGELFF.

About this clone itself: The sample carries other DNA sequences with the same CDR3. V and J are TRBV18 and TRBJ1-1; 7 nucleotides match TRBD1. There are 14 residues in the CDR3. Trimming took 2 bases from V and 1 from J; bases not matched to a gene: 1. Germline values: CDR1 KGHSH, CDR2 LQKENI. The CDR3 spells CASSPRGQNTEAFF. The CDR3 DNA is TGTGCCAGCTCACCAAGGGGGCAGAACACTGAAGCTTTCTTT.

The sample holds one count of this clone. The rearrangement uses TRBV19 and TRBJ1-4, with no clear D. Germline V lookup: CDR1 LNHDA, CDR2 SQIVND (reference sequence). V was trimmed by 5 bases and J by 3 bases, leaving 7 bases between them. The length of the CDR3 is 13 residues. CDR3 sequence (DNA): TGTGCCAGTAGTGTTCCTCCTAATGAAAAACTGTTTTTT. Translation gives CASSVPPNEKLFF.

The CDR3 sequence is CASKNSGGVQETQYF. In DNA, the CDR3 is TGTGCCAGCAAGAATAGCGGGGGAGTACAAGAGACCCAGTACTTC. The V call is TRBV7-3, the J call TRBJ2-5; 9 bases align to TRBD2. V was pared by 7 bases and J by 2 bases, with 8 bases of the junction left unmatched. The CDR3 runs to 15 residues. Germline V gene sequence: CDR1 SGHTA, CDR2 FQGTGA.

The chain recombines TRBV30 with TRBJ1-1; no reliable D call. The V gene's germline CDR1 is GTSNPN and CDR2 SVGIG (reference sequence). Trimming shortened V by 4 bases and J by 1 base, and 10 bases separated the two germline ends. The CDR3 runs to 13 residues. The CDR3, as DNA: TGTGCCTGGACAGCCGATCGGAACACTGAAGCTTTCTTT. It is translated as CAWTADRNTEAFF.

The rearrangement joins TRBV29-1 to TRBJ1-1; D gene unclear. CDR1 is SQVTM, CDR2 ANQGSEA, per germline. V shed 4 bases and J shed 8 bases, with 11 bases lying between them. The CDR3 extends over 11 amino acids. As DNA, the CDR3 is TGCAGCGTTGTCTACGGACCCGAAGCTTTCTTT. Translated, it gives CSVVYGPEAFF.

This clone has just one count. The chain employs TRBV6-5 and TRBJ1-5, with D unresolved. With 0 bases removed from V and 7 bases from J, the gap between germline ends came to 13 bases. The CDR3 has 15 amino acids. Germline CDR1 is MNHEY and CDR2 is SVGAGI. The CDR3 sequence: CASSYSNPEGQPQHF. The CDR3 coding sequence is TGTGCCAGCAGTTACTCTAACCCGGAAGGGCAGCCCCAGCATTTT.

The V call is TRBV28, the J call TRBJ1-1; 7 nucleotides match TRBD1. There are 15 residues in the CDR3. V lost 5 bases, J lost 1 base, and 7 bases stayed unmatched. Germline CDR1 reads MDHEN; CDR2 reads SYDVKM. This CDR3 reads CASSLADRRNTEAFF. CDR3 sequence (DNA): TGTGCCAGCAGTCTCGCGGACAGGCGGAACACTGAAGCTTTCTTT. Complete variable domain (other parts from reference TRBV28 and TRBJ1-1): DVKVTQSSRYLVKRTGEKVFLECVQDMDHENMFWYRQDPGLGLRLIYFSYDVKMKEKGDIPEGYSVSREKKERFSLILESASTNQTSMYLCASSLADRRNTEAFFGQGTRLTVV.

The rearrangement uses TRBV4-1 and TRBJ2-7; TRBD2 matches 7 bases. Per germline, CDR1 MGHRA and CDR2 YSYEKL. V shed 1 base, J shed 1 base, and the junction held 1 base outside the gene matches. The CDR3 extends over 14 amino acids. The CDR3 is CASSQAGGSYEQYF. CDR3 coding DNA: TGCGCCAGCAGCCAAGCGGGGGGATCCTACGAGCAGTACTTC.

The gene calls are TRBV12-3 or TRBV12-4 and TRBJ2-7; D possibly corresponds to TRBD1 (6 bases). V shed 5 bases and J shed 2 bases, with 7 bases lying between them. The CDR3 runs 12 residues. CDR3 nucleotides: TGTGCCAGCAGTACAGGGCCCTACGAGCAGTACTTC. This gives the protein CASSTGPYEQYF.

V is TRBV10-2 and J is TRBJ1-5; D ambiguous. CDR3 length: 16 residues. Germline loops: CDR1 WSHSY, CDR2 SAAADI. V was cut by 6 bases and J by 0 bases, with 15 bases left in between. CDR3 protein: CASRSRINNSNQPQHF. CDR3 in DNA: TGCGCCAGCAGAAGTCGAATCAATAATAGCAATCAGCCCCAGCATTTT.

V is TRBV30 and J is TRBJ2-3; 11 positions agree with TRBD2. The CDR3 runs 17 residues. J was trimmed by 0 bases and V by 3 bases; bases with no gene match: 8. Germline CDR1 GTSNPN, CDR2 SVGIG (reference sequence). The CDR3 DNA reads TGTGCCTGGAGCCCCCTTTGGACTAGCGGGAGCACAGATACGCAGTATTTT. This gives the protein CAWSPLWTSGSTDTQYF. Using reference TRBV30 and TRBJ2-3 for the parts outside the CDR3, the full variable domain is SQTIHQWPATLVQPVGSPLSLECTVEGTSNPNLYWYRQAAGRGLQLLFYSVGIGQISSEVPQNLSASRPQDRQFILSSKKLLLSDSGFYLCAWSPLWTSGSTDTQYFGPGTRLTVL.

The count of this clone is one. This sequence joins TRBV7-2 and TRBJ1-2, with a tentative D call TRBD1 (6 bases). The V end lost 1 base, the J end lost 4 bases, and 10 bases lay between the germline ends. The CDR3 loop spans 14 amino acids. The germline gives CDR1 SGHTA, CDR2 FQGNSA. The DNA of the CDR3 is TGTGCCAGCAGCTTAGGGGGGGCGGTCTATGGCTACACCTTC. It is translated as CASSLGGAVYGYTF.

CDR3 in DNA: TGTGCCAGTAGGACTCCCGGACACCAGAACACTGAAGCTTTCTTT. Amino acids: CASRTPGHQNTEAFF. The rearrangement joins TRBV19 to TRBJ1-1, with D possibly being TRBD1 (5 bases). The CDR3 consists of 15 residues. Trimming took off 6 bases at V and 1 base at J, with 15 bases between the two ends. Germline assignment: CDR1 LNHDA and CDR2 SQIVND (reference sequence).

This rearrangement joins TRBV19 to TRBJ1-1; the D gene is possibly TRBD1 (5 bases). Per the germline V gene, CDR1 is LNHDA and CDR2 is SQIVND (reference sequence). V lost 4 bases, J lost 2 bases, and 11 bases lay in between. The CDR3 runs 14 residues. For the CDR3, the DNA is TGTGCCAGTAGTACCCAGACAGCAAACACTGAAGCTTTCTTT. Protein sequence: CASSTQTANTEAFF.

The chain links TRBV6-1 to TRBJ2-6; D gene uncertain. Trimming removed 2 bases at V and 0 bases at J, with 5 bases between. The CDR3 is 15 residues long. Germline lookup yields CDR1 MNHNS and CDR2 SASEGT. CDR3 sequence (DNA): TGTGCCAGCAGTGAATACGGCTCTGGGGCCAACGTCCTGACTTTC. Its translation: CASSEYGSGANVLTF.

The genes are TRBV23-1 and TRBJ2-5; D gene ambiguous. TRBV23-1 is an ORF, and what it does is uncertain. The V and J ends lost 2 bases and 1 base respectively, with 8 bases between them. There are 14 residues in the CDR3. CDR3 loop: CASSQAPSQETQYF. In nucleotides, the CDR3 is TGCGCCAGCAGTCAAGCACCATCCCAAGAGACCCAGTACTTC.

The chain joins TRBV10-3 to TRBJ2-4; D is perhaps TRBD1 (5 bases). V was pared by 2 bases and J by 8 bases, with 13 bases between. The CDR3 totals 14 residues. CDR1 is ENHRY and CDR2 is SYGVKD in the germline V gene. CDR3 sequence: CAISEPAQGYIQYF. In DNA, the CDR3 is TGTGCCATCAGTGAGCCCGCGCAGGGATACATTCAGTACTTC.

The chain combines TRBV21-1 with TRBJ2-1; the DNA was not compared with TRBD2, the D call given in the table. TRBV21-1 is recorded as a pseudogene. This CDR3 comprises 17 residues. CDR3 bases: TGTGCCAGCAGCAAAGCGCTAGCGCCAACCGACTACAATGAGCAGTTCTTC. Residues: CASSKALAPTDYNEQFF.

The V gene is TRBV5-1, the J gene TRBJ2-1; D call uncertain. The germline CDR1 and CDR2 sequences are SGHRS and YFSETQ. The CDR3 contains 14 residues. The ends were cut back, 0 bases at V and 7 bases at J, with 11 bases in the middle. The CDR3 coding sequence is TGCGCCAGCAGCTTGGCCAGTAGGGCTAATGAGCAGTTCTTC. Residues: CASSLASRANEQFF.